The next 30 T cell receptor beta chains were all read from a single sample in a study of shared clonotypes between healthy human individuals. Sequenced by immunoSEQ multiplex PCR; TCRdb stores in-frame clones only, minus some. The repertoire holds approximately 840,000 clones, with 95% to 97% as singletons. As defined, naive CD8 cells were CD45RO-negative and positively selected for CCR7, with terminally differentiated effector memory CD45RA+ cells excluded. Material for sequencing was naive CD8+ T cells sorted from blood. The source is a man aged 25 to 40 in good health.

The genes are TRBV9 and TRBJ2-1; D not resolved. The ends were cut back, 1 base at V and 3 bases at J, with 11 bases in the middle. This CDR3 has 15 amino acids. The germline V gene encodes CDR1 SGDLS and CDR2 YYNGEE. The CDR3 protein is CASSVFGLVYNEQFF. CDR3 sequence (DNA): TGTGCCAGCAGCGTATTTGGGCTAGTCTACAATGAGCAGTTCTTC. The variable domain in full, completed from reference TRBV9 and TRBJ2-1, reads DSGVTQTPKHLITATGQRVTLRCSPRSGDLSVYWYQQSLDQGLQFLIQYYNGEERAKGNILERFSAQQFPDLHSELNLSSLELGDSALYFCASSVFGLVYNEQFFGPGTRLTVL.

The rearrangement uses TRBV4-3 and TRBJ2-1, with a tentative D call TRBD2 (7 bases). The V gene lost 1 base and the J gene lost 6 bases, with 22 bases spanning the gap. The CDR3 runs to 18 residues. Looked up from germline, CDR1 is LGHNA and CDR2 is YSLEER. CDR3 sequence: CASSQAIYGGAKPNEQFF. The CDR3 region has the DNA TGCGCCAGCAGCCAAGCAATATATGGGGGGGCAAAGCCCAATGAGCAGTTCTTC.

This chain links TRBV29-1 with TRBJ2-3; 9 nucleotides match TRBD2. Trimming at V came to 5 bases and at J to 2 bases, leaving 8 bases not matched to a gene. The CDR3 runs 15 residues. Germline assignment: CDR1 SQVTM and CDR2 ANQGSEA. In DNA, the CDR3 is TGCAGCGTTATACTAGCGGGTTCTACCACAGATACGCAGTATTTT. Translating gives CSVILAGSTTDTQYF.

The V call is TRBV15, the J call TRBJ1-5; D ambiguous. Germline assignment: CDR1 LNHNV and CDR2 YYDKDF (reference sequence). This CDR3 has 14 residues. Trimming took 0 bases from V and 5 from J, leaving 8 bases between them. CDR3: CATSRDPRDQPQHF. CDR3 DNA: TGTGCCACCAGCAGAGATCCGAGGGATCAGCCCCAGCATTTT.

The chain couples TRBV7-8 to TRBJ2-3; tentatively, D is TRBD2 (6 bases). The germline CDR1 and CDR2 sequences are SGHVS and FQNEAQ. The germline V and J ends were trimmed by 5 bases and 6 bases, with 27 bases remaining between them. CDR3 length equals 18 residues. CDR3 loop: CASSAPKRLVSGGDTQYF. In DNA form, the CDR3 reads TGTGCCAGCAGCGCCCCCAAGAGACTAGTGTCAGGAGGTGATACGCAGTATTTT.

The rearrangement uses TRBV29-1 and TRBJ2-7; tentative D call: TRBD1 (6 bases). The length of the CDR3 is 13 residues. Trimming shortened V by 5 bases and J by 0 bases, and 11 bases separated the two germline ends. Germline V CDR1 and CDR2: SQVTM, ANQGSEA. In DNA, the CDR3 is TGCAGCGTTAGGACAGTCCACTCCTACGAGCAGTACTTC. Protein product: CSVRTVHSYEQYF.

The V and J genes are TRBV29-1 and TRBJ2-1; 8 bases agree with TRBD2. In germline, CDR1 is SQVTM, CDR2 ANQGSEA. The CDR3 length is 13 residues. Trimming at V came to 6 bases and at J to 9 bases, leaving 10 bases not matched to a gene. The CDR3 nucleotides read TGCAGCGTAATACACGGGGGGGGCTTTGAGCAGTTCTTC. Translation gives CSVIHGGGFEQFF.

V is TRBV10-2 and J is TRBJ2-1; D is tentatively TRBD1 or TRBD2 (5 bases each). V was cut by 2 bases and J by 4 bases, with 12 bases left in between. The CDR3 length is 15 residues. CDR1 WSHSY and CDR2 SAAADI come from the germline V gene. The CDR3 DNA sequence: TGCGCCAGCAGTGAGAGGGTGAGGGGTTACAATGAGCAGTTCTTC. Amino acid sequence: CASSERVRGYNEQFF.

The V and J genes are TRBV30 and TRBJ2-7; D is perhaps TRBD2 (5 bases). The CDR3 sequence is 14 residues long. Trimming took 5 bases from V and 4 from J, leaving 18 bases between them. Germline V gene sequence: CDR1 GTSNPN, CDR2 SVGIG (reference sequence). The CDR3 region has the DNA TGTGCCTGGCAGGCCCTCGGGGTACAATACGAGCAGTACTTC. Translated, it gives CAWQALGVQYEQYF.

In DNA form, the CDR3 reads TGTGCCAGCAGCTTCGGGACAGGGTACCAAGAGACCCAGTACTTC. Its translation is CASSFGTGYQETQYF. V is TRBV27 and J is TRBJ2-5, with 9 bases that match TRBD1. V trimming: 6 bases; J trimming: 0 bases; junction bases outside the gene matches: 5. The germline V gene has CDR1 MNHEY and CDR2 SMNVEV (reference sequence). CDR3 size: 15 residues.

This chain uses TRBV9 with TRBJ2-3, with 7 bases that match TRBD2. V lost 2 bases to trimming and J lost 2 bases; unmatched junction nucleotides: 8. Germline V gives CDR1 SGDLS, CDR2 YYNGEE. CDR3 size: 16 residues. CDR3 amino acids: CASSVWAAGATDTQYF. The CDR3, as DNA: TGTGCCAGCAGCGTGTGGGCGGCGGGAGCCACAGATACGCAGTATTTT. Full variable domain (missing parts from reference TRBV9 and TRBJ2-3): DSGVTQTPKHLITATGQRVTLRCSPRSGDLSVYWYQQSLDQGLQFLIQYYNGEERAKGNILERFSAQQFPDLHSELNLSSLELGDSALYFCASSVWAAGATDTQYFGPGTRLTVL.

V is TRBV28 and J is TRBJ1-1; D gene unclear. V lost 6 bases to trimming and J lost 4 bases, with 15 bases between them. The CDR3 spans 14 residues. Germline loops: CDR1 MDHEN, CDR2 SYDVKM. The CDR3 DNA follows: TGTGCCAGCAGGGATCGCGGGGAGGGCACTGAAGCTTTCTTT. Amino acid sequence: CASRDRGEGTEAFF.

The genes are TRBV29-1 and TRBJ2-1, with TRBD1 matching over 7 bases. The CDR3 has 14 residues. Germline V gene lookup returns CDR1 SQVTM and CDR2 ANQGSEA. J gave up 0 bases and V 7 bases, and 6 bases lay outside the gene matches. The CDR3 DNA follows: TGCAGCGGGCGGACAGGTAGCTCCTACAATGAGCAGTTCTTC. This encodes CSGRTGSSYNEQFF.

This clone was detected once. The rearrangement joins TRBV29-1 to TRBJ2-1, with 7 bases fitting TRBD2. V was pared by 2 bases and J by 6 bases, with 1 base of the junction left unmatched. This CDR3 contains 12 residues. Germline V gene sequence: CDR1 SQVTM, CDR2 ANQGSEA. The CDR3 loop reads CSVERGSNEQFF. The CDR3 DNA is TGCAGCGTTGAACGCGGGAGCAATGAGCAGTTCTTC.

The rearrangement joins TRBV5-4 to TRBJ2-7; TRBD2 aligns across 7 bases. This CDR3 is 14 amino acids long. The V and J ends lost 4 bases and 2 bases, in that order; junction bases with no gene match: 6. CDR1 SGHNT and CDR2 YYREEE come from the germline V gene (reference sequence). CDR3 sequence reads: CASSLREATYEQYF. DNA for the CDR3: TGTGCCAGCAGCCTACGGGAGGCCACCTACGAGCAGTACTTC.

A remark on this clone: Other DNA variants within this sample encode the same CDR3. The chain has TRBV6-5 and TRBJ1-3; no clear D gene. Germline CDR1 and CDR2: MNHEY and SVGAGI. The CDR3 loop spans 14 amino acids. Between the trimmed V and J ends, which lost 2 bases and 4 bases, there was a span of 9 bases. CDR3 protein: CASSYQGSGNTIYF. In DNA, the CDR3 is TGTGCCAGCAGTTACCAAGGTTCAGGAAACACCATATATTTT.

The chain joins TRBV7-8 to TRBJ1-3, with D uncertain. Per germline, CDR1 SGHVS and CDR2 FQNEAQ. The CDR3 is 13 residues long. Trimming removed 5 bases at V and 8 bases at J, with 13 bases between. DNA of the CDR3: TGTGCCAGCAGCCTGACCGGTGTTGACACCATATATTTT. Residues: CASSLTGVDTIYF.

The V call is TRBV2, the J call TRBJ2-3; D not resolved. CDR1 and CDR2 (germline): SNHLY, FYNNEI. The CDR3 consists of 15 residues. V was pared by 2 bases and J by 8 bases, with 17 bases between. In DNA form, the CDR3 reads TGTGCCAGCAGTGAATCACAGAACGGTGTCGGTACGCAGTATTTT. Translating gives CASSESQNGVGTQYF.

The CDR3 DNA reads as TGTGCCAGCAGCGGCGGGGGACTAGCGAAGTCCCCTGGGGCCAACGTCCTGACTTTC. It encodes CASSGGGLAKSPGANVLTF. This chain connects TRBV5-4 to TRBJ2-6; TRBD2 matches at 10 bases. Trimming took 4 bases from V and 2 from J; bases not matched to a gene: 12. Looked up from germline, CDR1 is SGHNT and CDR2 is YYREEE (reference sequence). This CDR3 contains 19 residues.

V gene TRBV4-2 combines with J gene TRBJ1-2, with D possibly TRBD1 on 6 matching bases. The CDR3 runs 15 residues. The V gene's germline CDR1 is LGHNA and CDR2 YNFKEQ. With 4 bases removed from V and 8 bases from J, the gap between germline ends came to 20 bases. The CDR3 coding sequence is TGTGCCAGCAGCCTTAACGGGGGCGGGGTACACGGCTACACCTTC. This sequence encodes CASSLNGGGVHGYTF.

This clone was counted a single time. CDR3 nucleotides: TGTGCCAGCAGTTCTGGGATAGGACTAGCGGTATACGAGCAGTACTTC. Translated: CASSSGIGLAVYEQYF. The J gene is TRBJ2-7, the V gene TRBV6-5; 10 bases line up with TRBD2. The junction had 10 bases not matched to a gene; V was cut back by 4 bases and J by 4 bases. CDR1 MNHEY and CDR2 SVGAGI come from the germline V gene. This CDR3 region has 16 residues.

This chain uses TRBV6-4 with TRBJ2-1, with D possibly matching TRBD1 (6 bases). V dropped 2 bases and J dropped 0 bases, with 11 bases sitting between them. CDR3 size: 16 residues. The germline CDR1 and CDR2 sequences are MRHNA and SNTAGT. CDR3 residues: CASSDTQGSSYNEQFF. As DNA, the CDR3 is TGTGCCAGCAGTGACACACAGGGTAGCTCCTACAATGAGCAGTTCTTC.

V gene TRBV7-9 combines with J gene TRBJ1-4; 7 bases agree with TRBD1. CDR3 length: 15 residues. Germline-derived CDR1 and CDR2 are SEHNR and FQNEAQ (reference sequence). With 5 bases clipped from V and 6 bases from J, the junction kept 9 bases outside the gene matches. The CDR3 sequence is CASSPRDSLYEKLFF. CDR3 nucleotide sequence: TGTGCCAGCAGCCCCCGGGACAGTTTGTATGAAAAACTGTTTTTT.

The rearrangement joins TRBV28 to TRBJ2-5; D gene unclear. This CDR3 region has 13 residues. Trimming removed 7 bases from V and 4 bases from J, with 13 bases in between. Germline-derived CDR1 and CDR2 are MDHEN and SYDVKM. CDR3 DNA: TGTGCCAGCACTATTTCAGTTAGAGAGACCCAGTACTTC. Amino acids: CASTISVRETQYF.

The chain's CDR3 is CASSGQGTFLEAFF. CDR3 coding DNA: TGTGCCAGCAGTGGACAGGGGACGTTCCTTGAAGCTTTCTTT. The rearrangement uses TRBV25-1 and TRBJ1-1; 8 bases align to TRBD1. CDR1 MGHDK and CDR2 SYGVNS come from the germline V gene. V was clipped by 4 bases and J by 7 bases; unmatched bases: 8. The CDR3 loop spans 14 amino acids. The full variable domain, in which reference TRBV25-1 and TRBJ1-1 provide the parts outside the CDR3, is EADIYQTPRYLVIGTGKKITLECSQTMGHDKMYWYQQDPGMELHLIHYSYGVNSTEKGDLSSESTVSRIRTEHFPLTLESARPSHTSQYLCASSGQGTFLEAFFGQGTRLTVV.

CDR3 nucleotide sequence: TGCAGCGTTGCCCGGACAGGGACCGACCAAGAGACCCAGTACTTC. Protein sequence: CSVARTGTDQETQYF. The rearrangement joins TRBV29-1 to TRBJ2-5; 8 bases match TRBD1. J was trimmed by 0 bases and V by 4 bases; bases with no gene match: 7. CDR1 and CDR2 (germline): SQVTM, ANQGSEA. The CDR3 has 15 residues.

V and J are TRBV9 and TRBJ2-7, with D possibly matching TRBD2 (5 bases). The CDR3 contains 14 residues. The ends were cut back, 4 bases at V and 3 bases at J, with 14 bases in the middle. Germline V gives CDR1 SGDLS, CDR2 YYNGEE. CDR3 residues: CASSPEGDHYEQYF. The CDR3 bases are TGTGCCAGCAGCCCCGAGGGCGACCACTACGAGCAGTACTTC. The full variable domain, completed using reference TRBV9 and TRBJ2-7, is DSGVTQTPKHLITATGQRVTLRCSPRSGDLSVYWYQQSLDQGLQFLIQYYNGEERAKGNILERFSAQQFPDLHSELNLSSLELGDSALYFCASSPEGDHYEQYFGPGTRLTVT.

The rearrangement links TRBV28 to TRBJ2-1, with D possibly matching TRBD2 (6 bases). The CDR3 covers 16 residues. V lost 7 bases and J 4 bases, leaving 20 bases between the germline ends. The V gene's germline CDR1 is MDHEN and CDR2 SYDVKM. CDR3 sequence: CASTHLRLGVYNEQFF. The DNA of the CDR3 is TGTGCCAGCACCCACCTTAGACTAGGGGTTTACAATGAGCAGTTCTTC.

The DNA for the CDR3 is TGTGCCAGCAGCCCCCGCCAGAACACCGGGGAGCTGTTTTTT. Its protein product is CASSPRQNTGELFF. This chain connects TRBV13 to TRBJ2-2; D not certain. Germline-derived CDR1 and CDR2 are PRHDT and FYEKMQ (reference sequence). The CDR3 is 14 amino acids. V was cut by 5 bases and J by 1 base, with 8 bases left in between.

The V and J genes are TRBV4-1 and TRBJ2-7; no clear D gene. V lost 1 base and J lost 0, with 7 bases in between. CDR1 MGHRA and CDR2 YSYEKL come from the germline V gene. The CDR3 is 14 residues long. CDR3 residues: CASSQVSASYEQYF. For the CDR3, the DNA is TGCGCCAGCAGCCAAGTGTCGGCCTCCTACGAGCAGTACTTC.